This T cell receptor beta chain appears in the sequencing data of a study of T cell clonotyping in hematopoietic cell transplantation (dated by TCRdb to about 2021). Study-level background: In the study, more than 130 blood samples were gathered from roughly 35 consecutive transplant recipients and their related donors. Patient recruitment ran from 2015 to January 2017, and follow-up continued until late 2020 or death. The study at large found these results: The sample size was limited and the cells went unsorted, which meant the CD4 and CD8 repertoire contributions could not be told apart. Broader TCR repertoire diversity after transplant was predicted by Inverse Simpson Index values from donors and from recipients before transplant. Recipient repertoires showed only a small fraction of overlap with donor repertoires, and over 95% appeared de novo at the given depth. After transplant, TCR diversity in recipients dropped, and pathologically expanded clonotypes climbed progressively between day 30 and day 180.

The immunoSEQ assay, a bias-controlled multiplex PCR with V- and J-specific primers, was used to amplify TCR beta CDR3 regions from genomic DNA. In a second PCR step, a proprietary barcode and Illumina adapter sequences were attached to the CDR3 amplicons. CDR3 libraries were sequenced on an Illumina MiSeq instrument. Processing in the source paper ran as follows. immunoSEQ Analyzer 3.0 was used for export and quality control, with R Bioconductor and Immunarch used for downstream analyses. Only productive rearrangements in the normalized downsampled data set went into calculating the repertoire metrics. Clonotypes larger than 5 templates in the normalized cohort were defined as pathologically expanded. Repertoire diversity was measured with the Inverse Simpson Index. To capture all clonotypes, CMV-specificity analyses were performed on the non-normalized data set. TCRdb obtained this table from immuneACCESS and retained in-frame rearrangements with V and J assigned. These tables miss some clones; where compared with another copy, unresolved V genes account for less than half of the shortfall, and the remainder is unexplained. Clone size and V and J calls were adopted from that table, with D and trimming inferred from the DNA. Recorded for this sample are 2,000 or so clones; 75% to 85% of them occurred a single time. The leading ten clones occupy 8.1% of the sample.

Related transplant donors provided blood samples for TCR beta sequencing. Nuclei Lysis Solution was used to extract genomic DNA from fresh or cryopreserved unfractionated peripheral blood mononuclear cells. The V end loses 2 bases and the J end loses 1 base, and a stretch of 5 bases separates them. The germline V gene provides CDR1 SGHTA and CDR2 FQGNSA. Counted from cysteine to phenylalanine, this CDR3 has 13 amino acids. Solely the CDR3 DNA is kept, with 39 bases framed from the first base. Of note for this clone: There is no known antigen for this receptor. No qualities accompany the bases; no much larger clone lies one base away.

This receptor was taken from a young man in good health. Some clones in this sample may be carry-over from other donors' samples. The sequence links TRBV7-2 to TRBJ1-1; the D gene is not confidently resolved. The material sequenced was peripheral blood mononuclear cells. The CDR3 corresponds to CASSLQANTEAFF. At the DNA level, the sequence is TGTGCCAGCAGCTTACAGGCGAACACTGAAGCTTTCTTT.